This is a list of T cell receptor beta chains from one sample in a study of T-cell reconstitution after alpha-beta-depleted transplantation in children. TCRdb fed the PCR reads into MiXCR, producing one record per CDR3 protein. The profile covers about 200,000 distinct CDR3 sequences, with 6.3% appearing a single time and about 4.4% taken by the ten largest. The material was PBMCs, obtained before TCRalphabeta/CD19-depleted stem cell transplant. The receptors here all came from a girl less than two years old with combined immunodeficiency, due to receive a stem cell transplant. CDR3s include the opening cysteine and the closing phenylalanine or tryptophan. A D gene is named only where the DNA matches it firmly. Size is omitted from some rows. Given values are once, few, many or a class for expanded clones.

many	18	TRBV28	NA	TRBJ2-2	TGTGCCAGCACCGAGATCCCGGGACCTCTGGGGCACACCGGGGAGCTGTTTTTT	CASTEIPGPLGHTGELFF
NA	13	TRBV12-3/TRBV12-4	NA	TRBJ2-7	TGTGCCAGCACCCTCGGGGGGCGGAACGAGCAGTACTTC	CASTLGGRNEQYF
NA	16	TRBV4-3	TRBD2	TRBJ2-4	TGCGCCAGCAGCCAAAGTAGCGGGGGAGGTGTCGACATTCAGTACTTC	CASSQSSGGGVDIQYF
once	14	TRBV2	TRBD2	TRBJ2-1	TGTGCCAGCAGGGAAGCGGGGTCCTACAATGAGCAGTTCTTC	CASREAGSYNEQFF
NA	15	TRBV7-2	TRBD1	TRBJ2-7	TGTGCCAGCAGCTCCATCGGGACAGGTTATTACGAGCAGTACTTC	CASSSIGTGYYEQYF
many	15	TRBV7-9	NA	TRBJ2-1	TGTGCCAGCAGCTCCACCGAGAGCTCCTACAATGAGCAGTTCTTC	CASSSTESSYNEQFF
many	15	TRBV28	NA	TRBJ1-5	TGTGCCAGCAGTTTTACACAGTCCGGCAATCAGCCCCAGCATTTT	CASSFTQSGNQPQHF
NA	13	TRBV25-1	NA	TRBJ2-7	TGTGCCAGCAGCGTATCATCCCGTTACGAGCAGTACTTC	CASSVSSRYEQYF
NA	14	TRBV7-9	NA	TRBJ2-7	TGTGCCAGCAGCCCTGACTACTTTACCGCCGAGCAGTACTTC	CASSPDYFTAEQYF
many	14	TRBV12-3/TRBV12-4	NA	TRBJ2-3	TGTGCCAGCAGTCCCTTCGCCCCGGGGCGTACGCAGTATTTT	CASSPFAPGRTQYF
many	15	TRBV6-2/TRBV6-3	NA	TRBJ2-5	TGTGCCAGCAGTTATAATACAGGGAACCAAGAGACCCAGTACTTC	CASSYNTGNQETQYF
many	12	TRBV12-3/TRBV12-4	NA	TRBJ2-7	TGTGCCAGCAGTGAGGGATTGGACGAGCAGTACTTC	CASSEGLDEQYF
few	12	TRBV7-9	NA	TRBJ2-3	TGTGCCAGCAGCCTAGGTAGGGATACGCAGTATTTT	CASSLGRDTQYF
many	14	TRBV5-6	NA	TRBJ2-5	TGTGCCAGCAGCTCGGGCAGGTACCAAGAGACCCAGTACTTC	CASSSGRYQETQYF
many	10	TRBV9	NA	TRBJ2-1	TGTGCCAGCAGCGGGTCGGAGCAGTTCTTC	CASSGSEQFF
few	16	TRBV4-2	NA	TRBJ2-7	TGTGCCAGCAGCCAAGAAAGGTGGGGGGGGGCGTACGAGCAGTACTTC	CASSQERWGGAYEQYF
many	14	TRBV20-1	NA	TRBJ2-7	TGCAGTGCTAGAGATCAGGGACGTAACTACGAGCAGTACTTC	CSARDQGRNYEQYF
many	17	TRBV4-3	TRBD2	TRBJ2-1	TGCGCCAGCAGCCGGGGGAGGGGTCGACTTACTTACAATGAGCAGTTCTTC	CASSRGRGRLTYNEQFF
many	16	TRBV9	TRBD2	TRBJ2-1	TGTGCCAGCAGCTTCCAGCGGGAGCCTACCTACAATGAGCAGTTCTTC	CASSFQREPTYNEQFF
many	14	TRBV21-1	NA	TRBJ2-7	TGTGCCAGCAGCAAAGCGCAAGGGCCCTACGAGCAGTACTTC	CASSKAQGPYEQYF
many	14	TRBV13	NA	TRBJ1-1	TGTGCCAGCAGCTTGAGGCCGAAGAACACTGAAGCTTTCTTT	CASSLRPKNTEAFF
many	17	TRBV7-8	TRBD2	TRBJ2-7	TGTGCCAGCAGCTTAGTGGCGGGAGGGTACCTCTCCTACGAGCAGTACTTC	CASSLVAGGYLSYEQYF
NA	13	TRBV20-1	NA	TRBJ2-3	TGCAGTGCTACGGAGGACTTCGGGGATACGCAGTATTTT	CSATEDFGDTQYF
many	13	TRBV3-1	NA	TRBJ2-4	TGTGCCAGCAGCCAAGGAAGGAAAAACATTCAGTACTTC	CASSQGRKNIQYF
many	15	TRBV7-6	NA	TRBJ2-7	TGTGCCAGCAGCTTAAGGTCAGCTGGCTCCTACGAGCAGTACTTC	CASSLRSAGSYEQYF
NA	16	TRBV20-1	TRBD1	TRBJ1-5	TGCAGTGCTAGAAACGGGGACAGGGTTGCCAATCAGCCCCAGCATTTT	CSARNGDRVANQPQHF
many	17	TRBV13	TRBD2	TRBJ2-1	TGTGCCAGCAGCTTAGAAGGGCTAGCGGGGAGTTACAATGAGCAGTTCTTC	CASSLEGLAGSYNEQFF
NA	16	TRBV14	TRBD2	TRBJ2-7	TGTGCCAGCAGCCAAGGAATTAGCGGGAGGTACTACGAGCAGTACTTC	CASSQGISGRYYEQYF
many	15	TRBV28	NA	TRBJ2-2	TGTGCCAGCAGTTTCCTAGGCTTGAACACCGGGGAGCTGTTTTTT	CASSFLGLNTGELFF
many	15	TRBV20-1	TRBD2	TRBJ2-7	TGCAGTGCCAGAGAACTAGCGGGTGCTTCCTACGAGCAGTACTTC	CSARELAGASYEQYF
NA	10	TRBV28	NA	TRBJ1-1	TGTGCCAGCCCACAGGCGGGAGCTTTCTTT	CASPQAGAFF
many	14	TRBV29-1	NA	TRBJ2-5	TGCAGCGTTGAAGATGGGCAGGGTCAAGAGACCCAGTACTTC	CSVEDGQGQETQYF
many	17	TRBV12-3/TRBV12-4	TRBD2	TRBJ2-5	TGTGCCAGCGGGGCGGGAGGGCCTTATGCCAATCCGGAGACCCAGTACTTC	CASGAGGPYANPETQYF
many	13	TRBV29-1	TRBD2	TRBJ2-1	TGCAGCGACGCTAGCGGCTCCTACAATGAGCAGTTCTTC	CSDASGSYNEQFF
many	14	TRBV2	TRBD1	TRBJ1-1	TGTGCCAGCCCCCGGGACAGGACTAACACTGAAGCTTTCTTT	CASPRDRTNTEAFF
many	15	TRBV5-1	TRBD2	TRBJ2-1	TGCGCCAGCAGCACCCTAGCGGTTGGGTACAATGAGCAGTTCTTC	CASSTLAVGYNEQFF